The TCR beta chain described here comes from a study of cytomegalovirus exposure and HLA in healthy donors. Whole-study context: About 85 million unique TCR sequences came from HLA-typed donors in an early release. The study placed approximately 81% of its roughly 410 genotyped donors in the Caucasian-associated ancestry cluster.

V gave up 8 bases and J gave up 2 bases; unmatched junction bases: 15. Germline V lookup: CDR1 WSHSY, CDR2 SAAADI. The CDR3 has 17 residues. PCR was performed using 60 Vbeta and 13 Jbeta primers. As originally analysed: In a later analysis, of about 80 million unique beta chains, about 12 million appeared in at least two donors. Sequencing used immunoSEQ multiplex PCR; TCRdb keeps in-frame clones, though not all of them. D and trimming come from the DNA, and the V and J calls and clone size come from that table. In the table there are about 110,000 clones, approximately 80% of which are singletons. The receptor was derived from a woman aged 18 to 35 in good health and CMV-seropositive. What was sequenced was PBMCs. The rearrangement uses TRBV10-2 and TRBJ2-1, with TRBD2 matching 7 bases. The CDR3 DNA reads as TGCGCCAGCCGTGGGGAGGGAGACCCCGAGGCCTACAATGAGCAGTTCTTC. It translates to CASRGEGDPEAYNEQFF.